This T cell receptor (beta chain) was sequenced during a study of CD8+ T cells in alopecia areata (dated 2018 in TCRdb). With respect to the entire study: Treated patients were enrolled in an open-label pilot trial of oral tofacitinib at 5 to 10 mg twice daily for moderate-to-severe alopecia areata. Amplification of TCRbeta CDR3 regions was done by immunoSEQ multiplex PCR using 35 Vbeta forward primers and 13 Jbeta reverse primers. Scalp clonality was compared across normal scalp (n=4), patchy alopecia areata scalp (n=8), and alopecia totalis/universalis scalp (n=8). To study T cell clonal expansion in alopecia areata, the researchers applied high-throughput TCRbeta sequencing to both the C3H/HeJ mouse model and human patients. RNA was extracted with the PAXgene miRNA kit for fixed scalp, the miRNeasy kit for PBMCs, and the RNeasy kit for mouse skin. Patients stayed on tofacitinib for 6 to 18 months and then had 6 months of follow-up off drug so that delayed response and recurrence could be assessed. On the human side, TCRbeta sequencing was run on scalp tissue and on sorted CD4+ and CD8+ peripheral blood T cells from healthy controls and from alopecia areata patients with either patchy or totalis/universalis disease. Biopsies were taken from tofacitinib-treated patients at baseline and at 4 and 24 weeks of treatment, and a later scalp biopsy was taken in several of the tofacitinib-treated patients.

The library came from the immunoSEQ multiplex PCR assay. For TCR sequencing, RNA was extracted from every sample and reverse transcribed into cDNA to serve as template. SuperScript III was used for first-strand cDNA synthesis, primed with a 2:1 mix of oligo-dT and random hexamers. Amplification bias was assessed with a synthetic immune receptor repertoire, and residual bias was removed computationally. In the source study's methods: Raw reads were preprocessed to remove errors, and CDR3 was defined according to IMGT conventions as the region from the conserved cysteine to phenylalanine. Clonality was calculated as 1 minus Shannon entropy normalized by log2 of the number of productive unique TCRs. Whether scalp clones were CD4 or CD8 was inferred by matching scalp TCRbeta sequences against CD4 and CD8 repertoires sorted from blood. TCRdb stores this immuneACCESS table with in-frame sequences only. Part of the clones is absent; in the studies checked, under half of the shortfall reflects unresolved V genes, and no reason is known for the rest. V and J calls and clone size are those listed in that table; D and trimming were worked out from the DNA. This sample lists 140,000 to 150,000 clones; approximately 51% were detected once. Jointly, the top ten make up less than 1% of the sample.

Including cysteine and phenylalanine, the CDR3 has 14 amino acids. This entry keeps only the CDR3 DNA: 42 bases, framed from base 1. The germline V gene yields ENHRY for CDR1 and SYGVKD for CDR2. V has 6 bases trimmed and J has 6 bases trimmed; junction bases matching no gene number 9. The full study reports these points: Shared TCR sequences between patients were less evident than in mice, which may be partly attributable to HLA diversity in the patient population. Unlike mouse skin, which is dominated by gammadelta T cells, normal human skin has resident alphabeta T cells that are also sequenced, and this complicates analysis of the scalp TCR repertoire. Higher clonality and more expanded CD8+ clones were observed in lesional scalp than in normal scalp, particularly in alopecia totalis/universalis, a finding suggestive of antigenic drive.

The meaning of the sample's time point label: baseline before oral tofacitinib. Peripheral blood and lesional scalp punch biopsies were obtained from patients with alopecia areata. After PBMCs were isolated by density centrifugation and stained for CD3, CD4 and CD8, a FACSAria was used to sort CD4+ and CD8+ T cells. A remark on this clone: Its antigen specificity is not known. No much larger clone is present one base from it, and per-base qualities are unavailable.

The sequencing used CD4+ T cells sorted from blood, collected at week 0. The receptor was derived from a human donor with alopecia areata. The chain joins TRBV10-3 to TRBJ2-7; 9 central bases correspond to TRBD1. The nucleotide sequence is TGTGCCATCAGGGGGGGGACAGGGTCGGCCGAGCAGTACTTC. The resulting protein is CAIRGGTGSAEQYF.